The rows below give T cell receptor beta chains drawn from one sample of a study of T cell responses to AZD1222 COVID-19 vaccine. Profiling relied on immunoSEQ multiplex PCR, and the TCRdb table lists in-frame clones only, not all of them. The data hold over 95,000 clones, with roughly nine tenths observed a single time. The specimen was peripheral blood, collected on day 0 of AZD1222 vaccination. These receptors originate from an adult in good health. Each CDR3 is given with its conserved first and last residue. The order of the fields is CDR3 length, J gene, clone size, V gene, D gene, CDR3 protein, CDR3 DNA. D genes are given only for firm matches. Some rows have no size entry. The others give once, few or many, or a class for an expanded clone.

18 | TRBJ2-1 | NA | TRBV19 | TRBD2 | CASSTPPSLAGVYNEQFF | TGTGCCAGTAGTACCCCTCCTTCTCTAGCGGGGGTATACAATGAGCAGTTCTTC
12 | TRBJ2-7 | NA | TRBV5-6 | NA | CASSPRTSEQYF | TGTGCCAGCAGCCCACGGACCTCAGAGCAGTACTTC
14 | TRBJ2-2 | few | TRBV5-6 | NA | CASSRRLVTGELFF | TGTGCCAGCAGCAGAAGACTAGTGACCGGGGAGCTGTTTTTT
11 | TRBJ1-6 | once | TRBV27 | NA | CASSNANVLHF | TGTGCCAGCAGTAACGCGAACGTCCTCCACTTT
12 | TRBJ1-5 | NA | TRBV27 | NA | CASSPINQPQHF | TGTGCCAGCAGTCCGATTAATCAGCCCCAGCATTTT
14 | TRBJ2-1 | NA | TRBV4-1 | TRBD1 | CASRPGQGFNEQFF | TGCGCCAGCAGGCCCGGACAGGGGTTCAATGAGCAGTTCTTC
12 | TRBJ1-3 | NA | TRBV3-1/TRBV3-2 | NA | CASSRQVNTIYF | TGTGCCAGCAGCCGACAGGTGAACACCATATATTTT
14 | TRBJ1-1 | NA | TRBV5-4 | NA | CASSAPTANTEAFF | TGTGCCAGCAGCGCCCCGACGGCGAACACTGAAGCTTTCTTT
16 | TRBJ2-7 | NA | TRBV13 | TRBD2 | CASSLEGTSGRNEQYF | TGTGCCAGCAGCTTAGAAGGGACTAGCGGGAGGAACGAGCAGTACTTC
15 | TRBJ1-1 | NA | TRBV6-5 | NA | CASRLRGRVNTEAFF | TGTGCCAGCAGGCTTAGGGGGAGGGTGAACACTGAAGCTTTCTTT
13 | TRBJ2-5 | NA | TRBV20-1 | NA | CSASAGYQETQYF | TGCAGTGCTAGTGCGGGCTACCAAGAGACCCAGTACTTC
13 | TRBJ1-1 | NA | TRBV5-1 | NA | CASSSSGETEAFF | TGCGCCAGCAGCAGCTCAGGGGAGACTGAAGCTTTCTTT
20 | TRBJ2-2 | NA | TRBV19 | TRBD2 | CASSIRASGRYIRGTGELFF | TGTGCCAGTAGTATTCGGGCTAGCGGGAGGTACATACGGGGCACCGGGGAGCTGTTTTTT
15 | TRBJ1-2 | NA | TRBV6-5 | NA | CASSYSKGRDGGYTF | TGTGCCAGCAGTTACTCGAAGGGCAGGGATGGTGGCTACACCTTC
16 | TRBJ1-4 | once | TRBV13 | NA | CASSSYRDSTNEKLFF | TGTGCCAGCAGCTCCTACAGGGATTCAACTAATGAAAAACTGTTTTTT
15 | TRBJ2-1 | NA | TRBV5-1 | NA | CASSLDGSSYNEQFF | TGCGCCAGCAGCTTGGACGGAAGCTCCTACAATGAGCAGTTCTTC
11 | TRBJ1-1 | NA | TRBV18 | TRBD1 | CASSPGQGAFF | TGTGCCAGCTCACCGGGACAGGGAGCTTTCTTT
17 | TRBJ1-4 | NA | TRBV19 | NA | CATSTVRDTITNEKLFF | TGTGCCACCAGTACCGTTCGGGACACTATAACTAATGAAAAACTGTTTTTT
13 | TRBJ1-4 | once | TRBV6-5 | TRBD1 | CASSTGQGAQLFF | TGTGCCAGCAGTACGGGACAGGGGGCACAACTGTTTTTT
16 | TRBJ2-1 | NA | TRBV19 | TRBD1 | CASSSTTGQGADEQFF | TGTGCCAGTAGTTCAACAACGGGACAGGGGGCCGATGAGCAGTTCTTC
13 | TRBJ1-2 | NA | TRBV3-1/TRBV3-2 | NA | CASSQDLGGGYTF | TGTGCCAGCAGCCAAGATCTTGGTGGTGGCTACACCTTC
14 | TRBJ1-1 | once | TRBV5-4 | NA | CASSPQKVNTEAFF | TGTGCCAGCAGCCCCCAGAAGGTGAACACTGAAGCTTTCTTT
14 | TRBJ1-2 | once | TRBV10-3 | TRBD1 | CAIRGTGSRYGYTF | TGTGCCATCAGAGGGACAGGGTCTCGCTATGGCTACACCTTC
14 | TRBJ2-1 | NA | TRBV30 | NA | CAWNRRAPYNEQFF | TGTGCCTGGAACCGGAGGGCGCCCTACAATGAGCAGTTCTTC
16 | TRBJ2-1 | NA | TRBV6-1 | TRBD2 | CASSEGHSGAYNEQFF | TGTGCCAGCAGTGAAGGGCATAGCGGGGCCTACAATGAGCAGTTCTTC
14 | TRBJ2-1 | NA | TRBV7-9 | TRBD2 | CASSLGGRYNEQFF | TGTGCCAGCAGCTTGGGCGGGAGGTACAATGAGCAGTTCTTC
12 | TRBJ2-2 | NA | TRBV14 | NA | CASSHTSGELFF | TGTGCCAGCAGCCATACGTCCGGGGAGCTGTTTTTT
15 | TRBJ2-3 | NA | TRBV7-2 | NA | CASSLVALSTDTQYF | TGTGCCAGCAGCTTAGTTGCACTCAGCACAGATACGCAGTATTTT
15 | TRBJ1-1 | NA | TRBV5-6 | TRBD1 | CASSRDRGISTEAFF | TGTGCCAGCAGCCGGGACAGGGGGATCTCGACTGAAGCTTTCTTT
14 | TRBJ2-2 | once | TRBV30 | TRBD2 | CAWSTQGGTGELFF | TGTGCCTGGAGTACGCAGGGAGGGACCGGGGAGCTGTTTTTT
14 | TRBJ2-6 | NA | TRBV5-4 | TRBD1 | CASSEGAGANVLTF | TGTGCCAGCTCAGAGGGGGCCGGGGCCAACGTCCTGACTTTC
14 | TRBJ2-7 | NA | TRBV9 | NA | CASSVDGRPYEQYF | TGTGCCAGCAGCGTAGATGGACGGCCCTACGAGCAGTACTTC
15 | TRBJ1-2 | NA | TRBV5-6 | TRBD1 | CASSSPATGGRSYTF | TGTGCCAGCAGCTCGCCAGCTACAGGGGGCAGGAGCTACACCTTC
13 | TRBJ2-7 | NA | TRBV29-1 | NA | CSVANRNSYEQYF | TGCAGCGTTGCCAACAGGAATTCCTACGAGCAGTACTTC
15 | TRBJ1-1 | NA | TRBV28 | NA | CASSQQKVKNTEAFF | TGTGCCAGCAGCCAACAAAAGGTAAAGAACACTGAAGCTTTCTTT
13 | TRBJ1-1 | once | TRBV30 | NA | CAWSTGQNTEAFF | TGTGCCTGGAGTACGGGACAGAACACTGAAGCTTTCTTT
12 | TRBJ2-3 | NA | TRBV24-1 | NA | CATSSSTDTQYF | TGTGCCACCAGCTCTAGCACAGATACGCAGTATTTT
15 | TRBJ2-3 | NA | TRBV3-1/TRBV3-2 | NA | CASGPTMGAGDTQYF | TGTGCCAGCGGCCCTACTATGGGGGCAGGAGATACGCAGTATTTT
13 | TRBJ2-2 | NA | TRBV19 | NA | CASRSWGPGELFF | TGTGCCAGTAGATCTTGGGGACCCGGGGAGCTGTTTTTT
15 | TRBJ1-5 | NA | TRBV5-6 | NA | CASSLSRVLRQPQHF | TGTGCCAGCAGCTTGAGCAGGGTGTTAAGGCAGCCCCAGCATTTT
16 | TRBJ2-2 | NA | TRBV18 | TRBD2 | CASSPRLAGYTGELFF | TGTGCCAGCTCACCTCGGCTAGCGGGGTACACCGGGGAGCTGTTTTTT
14 | TRBJ1-1 | NA | TRBV19 | NA | CASSLIPGNTEAFF | TGTGCCAGTAGCCTGATCCCGGGGAACACTGAAGCTTTCTTT
12 | TRBJ1-2 | NA | TRBV19 | NA | CASRGLFDGYTF | TGTGCCAGTCGGGGTCTGTTTGATGGCTACACCTTC
15 | TRBJ2-1 | NA | TRBV27 | NA | CASTSGSDAYNEQFF | TGTGCCAGCACCTCCGGCTCGGACGCTTACAATGAGCAGTTCTTC
17 | TRBJ2-1 | NA | TRBV2 | TRBD1 | CASSYYQGARRWGEQFF | TGTGCCAGCAGTTATTATCAGGGGGCGCGACGGTGGGGTGAGCAGTTCTTC